One sample yielded the 17 T cell receptor beta chains listed below, sequenced in a study of blood T cell repertoires in COVID-19. Profiled with immunoSEQ multiplex PCR; TCRdb holds only in-frame clones, not every one. The sample yields approximately 28,000 clones, roughly 87% seen once. Sequenced material: peripheral blood. These receptors came from a man in his 60s with active COVID-19.

The chain is built from TRBV3-1 (or the pseudogene TRBV3-2) and TRBJ1-1, with D possibly matching TRBD1 (6 bases). The V end was cut by 2 bases, the J end by 10 bases, with 17 bases between. Germline loops: CDR1 LGHDT, CDR2 YNNKEL (reference sequence). CDR3 size: 14 residues. In DNA, the CDR3 is TGTGCCAGCAGCCAAAGAGAAGTGGGGGCTGGAGCTTTCTTT. Translating gives CASSQREVGAGAFF.

The chain employs TRBV11-3 and TRBJ2-1; 7 bases fit TRBD2. CDR3 length: 15 residues. Trimming cost V 4 bases and J 0 bases; bases outside gene matches: 3. Germline V gene lookup returns CDR1 SGHNT and CDR2 YENEEA. CDR3: CASSSGGSSYNEQFF. CDR3 in DNA: TGTGCCAGCAGCTCGGGGGGTTCCTCCTACAATGAGCAGTTCTTC.

V usage is TRBV9 and J usage is TRBJ1-2; D is uncertain. The CDR3 sequence is 14 residues long. The germline gives CDR1 SGDLS, CDR2 YYNGEE. The V and J ends lost 4 bases and 1 base respectively, with 11 bases between them. CDR3 region: CASSSAALNYGYTF. In nucleotides, the CDR3 is TGTGCCAGCAGCTCCGCAGCGCTTAACTATGGCTACACCTTC.

This sequence joins TRBV19 and TRBJ1-2, with TRBD1 matching over 8 bases. CDR1 and CDR2 (germline): LNHDA, SQIVND (reference sequence). The CDR3 covers 14 residues. V shed 6 bases and J 8 bases; nucleotides not matched to a gene: 11. The CDR3 region is CASSADRAKGGYTF. DNA for the CDR3: TGTGCCAGTAGCGCGGACAGGGCGAAGGGCGGCTACACCTTC.

The chain links TRBV6-5 to TRBJ2-3, with a weak D call TRBD2 (5 bases). Trimming shortened V by 6 bases and J by 0 bases, and 7 bases separated the two germline ends. From germline, CDR1 is MNHEY and CDR2 SVGAGI. There are 13 residues in the CDR3. Here the CDR3 DNA reads TGTGCCAGCAGGGGAGCTAGCACAGATACGCAGTATTTT. Translating gives CASRGASTDTQYF.

The chain combines TRBV6-1 with TRBJ1-2; 7 bases align to TRBD1. Germline CDR1 reads MNHNS; CDR2 reads SASEGT. The CDR3 runs to 15 residues. Unmatched junction bases numbered 5, after V lost 1 base and J lost 3 bases. The CDR3 sequence is CASSEGGQKDYGYTF. CDR3 DNA: TGTGCCAGCAGTGAAGGGGGACAGAAGGACTATGGCTACACCTTC.

In this sample, this clone turned up once. The genes are TRBV30 and TRBJ1-3; TRBD1 matches 7 bases. From germline, CDR1 is GTSNPN and CDR2 SVGIG (reference sequence). The CDR3 sequence is 14 residues long. J lost 0 bases, V lost 8 bases, and 7 bases had no gene match. The CDR3 region has the DNA TGTGCCGGCTGCACAGGGGTCTCTGGAAACACCATATATTTT. It codes for CAGCTGVSGNTIYF.

V is TRBV5-4 and J is TRBJ2-5; 9 positions agree with TRBD1. Germline V lookup: CDR1 SGHNT, CDR2 YYREEE (reference sequence). J gave up 1 base and V 5 bases, and 0 bases lay outside the gene matches. CDR3 length equals 13 residues. The CDR3 coding sequence is TGTGCCAGCAGGGGACAGGGCCAAGAGACCCAGTACTTC. This gives the protein CASRGQGQETQYF. Drawing the rest from reference TRBV5-4 and TRBJ2-5, the complete variable domain is ETGVTQSPTHLIKTRGQQVTLRCSSQSGHNTVSWYQQALGQGPQFIFQYYREEENGRGNFPPRFSGLQFPNYSSELNVNALELDDSALYLCASRGQGQETQYFGPGTRLLVL.

This chain's CDR3 is CASSEDSSSYNSPLHF. CDR3 in DNA: TGTGCCAGCAGTGAAGACAGTAGCTCCTATAATTCACCCCTCCACTTT. The V gene is TRBV6-1, the J gene TRBJ1-6; D is unresolved. Germline CDR1 is MNHNS and CDR2 is SASEGT. The V end was cut by 1 base, the J end by 0 bases, with 7 bases between. The CDR3 is 16 residues long.

This chain uses TRBV11-3 with TRBJ1-1, with 7 bases matching TRBD1. The CDR3 sequence is 14 residues long. CDR1 SGHNT and CDR2 YENEEA come from the germline V gene. The J segment lost 2 bases and the V segment lost 5 bases, leaving 5 bases of the junction unmatched. CDR3 loop: CASSPQGGNTEAFF. The CDR3 DNA reads TGTGCCAGCAGCCCCCAAGGGGGCAACACTGAAGCTTTCTTT.

This chain connects TRBV11-2 to TRBJ2-3; 7 bases are a match to TRBD1. The CDR3 totals 14 residues. The trim removed 2 bases at V and 4 bases at J, leaving 3 bases unmatched. Germline CDR1 reads SGHAT; CDR2 reads FQNNGV. This CDR3 reads CASSLNRGADTQYF. In DNA, the CDR3 is TGTGCCAGCAGCTTAAACAGGGGCGCAGATACGCAGTATTTT.

DNA for the CDR3: TGTGCCAGCTCAAAGGGGCGGGACAGAGGGTCACCCCTCCACTTT. Translation: CASSKGRDRGSPLHF. The V and J genes are TRBV18 and TRBJ1-6; 7 bases are a match to TRBD1. Germline V gene lookup returns CDR1 KGHSH and CDR2 LQKENI. After removal of 5 bases from V and 10 bases from J, the junction contained 11 bases not matched to a gene. The CDR3 is 15 residues long. The full variable domain, in which reference TRBV18 and TRBJ1-6 provide the parts outside the CDR3, is NAGVMQNPRHLVRRRGQEARLRCSPMKGHSHVYWYRQLPEEGLKFMVYLQKENIIDESGMPKERFSAEFPKEGPSILRIQQVVRGDSAAYFCASSKGRDRGSPLHFGNGTRLTVT.

This chain joins TRBV7-2 and TRBJ2-1; tentative D call: TRBD2 (5 bases). The V end lost 7 bases, the J end lost 3 bases, and 10 bases lay between the germline ends. In germline, CDR1 is SGHTA, CDR2 FQGNSA. The CDR3 runs 13 residues. Written as DNA, the CDR3 is TGTGCCAGCACCATTGGACTCTACAATGAGCAGTTCTTC. It yields the protein CASTIGLYNEQFF.

The CDR3 nucleotides read TGCGCCAGCAGCCAAGATTACAGGGGCTCACCCCTCCACTTT. Translating gives CASSQDYRGSPLHF. The chain couples TRBV4-1 to TRBJ1-6, with TRBD1 identical over 7 bases. The germline CDR1 and CDR2 sequences are MGHRA and YSYEKL. The CDR3 totals 14 residues. V shed 0 bases and J 10 bases; nucleotides not matched to a gene: 3.

The chain joins TRBV19 to TRBJ1-4; the D is unclear. The CDR3 length is 12 residues. Germline CDR1 and CDR2: LNHDA and SQIVND (reference sequence). Deletions cut 1 base from V and 9 bases from J, with 6 bases between. CDR3 loop: CASSIGGKKLFF. The CDR3 region has the DNA TGTGCCAGTAGTATAGGCGGAAAAAAACTGTTTTTT.

V usage is TRBV14 and J usage is TRBJ2-5; TRBD1 matches 7 bases. V was clipped by 4 bases and J by 6 bases; unmatched bases: 2. The CDR3 has 12 residues. Germline CDR1 SGHDN, CDR2 FVKESK. CDR3 loop: CASSRDRKTQYF. The CDR3 DNA reads as TGTGCCAGCAGCCGGGACAGAAAGACCCAGTACTTC.

This clone was seen a handful of times. J is TRBJ2-2 and V is TRBV16; 7 bases line up with TRBD1. The CDR3 contains 13 residues. Losses at the gene ends were 4 bases for V and 5 bases for J; bases not matched to a gene: 1. The germline CDR1 and CDR2 sequences are KGHSY and FQNENV. The CDR3 protein is CASSPTGTGELFF. CDR3 nucleotide sequence: TGTGCCAGCAGCCCGACAGGGACCGGGGAGCTGTTTTTT.